This record covers a single T cell receptor (beta chain). The data belong to a study of CD8 T cells in Susac syndrome. There are 15 residues in the CDR3. Between the trimmed V and J ends, which lost 0 bases and 5 bases, there was a span of 11 bases. CDR1 is SEHNR and CDR2 is FQNEAQ in the germline V gene (reference sequence). RNA was extracted with the RNeasy kit, and a quantity of 0.5 to 1 ug was reverse transcribed using random hexamers. Each CDR3 protein is one row after TCRdb ran MiXCR on the immunoSEQ multiplex PCR reads. The data contain some 120,000 distinct CDR3 sequences, about 93% of them seen just once; the ten biggest clones take up 0.13% to 0.15%.

The source of this sequence is a human donor in good health. This sequence joins TRBV7-9 and TRBJ1-5; unclear D gene. Material for sequencing was CD4+ T cells from PBMCs. This chain's CDR3 is CASSLATASDQPQHF. In DNA form, the CDR3 reads TGTGCCAGCAGCTTAGCCACAGCATCCGATCAGCCCCAGCATTTT.